These 22 T cell receptor beta chains originate from one sample sequenced in a study of human T cells and chemical hapten exposure (dated by TCRdb to the early 2020s). Receptor libraries were prepared by RACE. TCRdb lists the instrument as NextSeq 500. TCRdb ran its own pipeline on the public reads, namely fastp trimming at Q25 and MiXCR clone calling, and kept in-frame beta chains. Identical CDR3 proteins give one entry, which carries the most common genes and DNA. Recorded for this sample are some 200,000 distinct CDR3 sequences; approximately 20% of them occurred a single time. The ten largest clones capture approximately 6.7% of the sample. The time point tag for this specimen amounts to: patch test 1, 2 weeks after DPC sensitization. This specimen's treatment or condition label, per the study, means: therapeutic diphenylcyclopropenone sensitization with weekly scalp DPC. Source: whole blood, taken in connection with sensitization to the hapten diphenylcyclopropenone (DPC). All receptors come from a woman aged 45-65 years with alopecia areata. Some clones in this sample may be carry-over from other donors' samples.

This clonotype was seen only a few times. V and J are TRBV12-3 or TRBV12-4 and TRBJ1-1; possibly TRBD1 for D (5 bases). Trimming left V 6 bases short and J 5 bases short, with 25 bases between. This CDR3 has 17 residues. Written as DNA, the CDR3 is TGTGCCAGCAGACTTCTTTCAGGAGGGGTTATTAGGACTGAAGCTTTCTTT. Amino acids: CASRLLSGGVIRTEAFF.

The sample holds a few counts of this clonotype. This chain links TRBV20-1 with TRBJ2-7; 8 nucleotides align to TRBD1. V shed 3 bases and J 2 bases; nucleotides not matched to a gene: 3. The CDR3 totals 13 residues. The V gene's germline CDR1 is DFQATT and CDR2 SNEGSKA (reference sequence). Here the CDR3 DNA reads TGCAGTGCTAGGACAGGGGCGACCTACGAGCAGTACTTC. Protein sequence: CSARTGATYEQYF.

This clonotype was found a few times. The chain recombines TRBV20-1 with TRBJ1-6, with 8 nucleotides matching TRBD1. Germline CDR1 is DFQATT and CDR2 is SNEGSKA (reference sequence). V shed 2 bases and J 10 bases; nucleotides not matched to a gene: 7. This CDR3 is built from 14 residues. DNA for the CDR3: TGCAGTGCTAGATCAGGACAGGGCGGCTCACCCCTCCACTTT. Its translation is CSARSGQGGSPLHF.

The J gene is TRBJ2-2, the V gene TRBV27; 9 bases line up with TRBD1. Germline V gene sequence: CDR1 MNHEY, CDR2 SMNVEV (reference sequence). V dropped 6 bases and J dropped 3; count of bases not matched to a gene: 8. The CDR3 loop spans 16 amino acids. The CDR3 DNA is TGTGCCAGCAGGAAACCGGGACAGGGAGACACCGGGGAGCTGTTTTTT. Residues: CASRKPGQGDTGELFF.

The V gene is TRBV7-9, the J gene TRBJ2-5; 9 bases line up with TRBD1. CDR1 SEHNR and CDR2 FQNEAQ come from the germline V gene (reference sequence). With 6 bases clipped from V and 4 bases from J, the junction kept 3 bases outside the gene matches. The CDR3 covers 13 residues. The CDR3 loop reads CASRPGQGETQYF. For the CDR3, the DNA is TGTGCCAGCAGACCGGGACAGGGAGAGACCCAGTACTTC.

This clonotype showed up just once. J is TRBJ2-1 and V is TRBV12-3 or TRBV12-4; 7 bases align to TRBD2. V shed 2 bases and J 9 bases; nucleotides not matched to a gene: 7. CDR3 length equals 14 residues. This CDR3 is CASSLLGRGGEQFF. The CDR3 DNA is TGTGCCAGCAGTTTATTGGGGAGGGGAGGTGAGCAGTTCTTC.

The V and J genes are TRBV27 and TRBJ2-1, with 7 bases identical to TRBD2. CDR3 length: 17 residues. With 2 bases clipped from V and 2 bases from J, the junction kept 9 bases outside the gene matches. Germline V gene data show CDR1 as MNHEY and CDR2 as SMNVEV (reference sequence). CDR3 DNA sequence: TGTGCCAGCAGTTTAGGCGTTGGCCTAGCGGCCTACAATGAGCAGTTCTTC. Protein sequence: CASSLGVGLAAYNEQFF.

This clonotype was counted a few times. The chain recombines TRBV5-1 with TRBJ2-1; 12 bases line up with TRBD2. This CDR3 comprises 16 residues. CDR1 is SGHRS, CDR2 YFSETQ, per germline. V shed 4 bases, J shed 10 bases, and the junction held 12 bases outside the gene matches. For the CDR3, the DNA is TGCGCCAGCAGCACCCATACTAGCGGGAGGATCCGCGAGCAGTTCTTC. Its protein is CASSTHTSGRIREQFF.

This clonotype was detected a few times. The rearrangement joins TRBV20-1 to TRBJ2-3; D is perhaps TRBD2 (5 bases). Trimming took 2 bases from V and 2 from J, leaving 17 bases between them. The CDR3 extends over 16 amino acids. The germline CDR1 and CDR2 sequences are DFQATT and SNEGSKA (reference sequence). CDR3 nucleotides: TGCAGTGCTAGAAACTCCCGGGGAGTGACCACAGATACGCAGTATTTT. Translated: CSARNSRGVTTDTQYF.

This chain joins TRBV12-3 or TRBV12-4 and TRBJ1-2, with 9 bases aligning to TRBD1. This CDR3 comprises 15 residues. J gave up 3 bases and V 6 bases, and 8 bases lay outside the gene matches. CDR3 region: CASSLQGAKDYGYTF. The CDR3 DNA follows: TGTGCCAGCAGCCTACAGGGGGCTAAGGACTATGGCTACACCTTC.

The V gene is TRBV7-9, the J gene TRBJ2-1; D uncertain. Looked up from germline, CDR1 is SEHNR and CDR2 is FQNEAQ (reference sequence). The V and J ends lost 3 bases and 5 bases respectively, with 11 bases between them. The CDR3 totals 14 residues. CDR3 sequence: CASSFQPPHNEQFF. CDR3 coding DNA: TGTGCCAGCAGCTTTCAGCCTCCCCACAATGAGCAGTTCTTC.

The chain recombines TRBV12-2 with TRBJ2-7; TRBD1, the table's D call, lacks a check against the DNA. TRBV12-2 is annotated as a pseudogene. There are 12 residues in the CDR3. CDR3 bases: TGTGCAAGTCGCGAGACAGTCTACGAGCAGTACTTC. As protein: CASRETVYEQYF.

The chain employs TRBV20-1 and TRBJ2-3; 9 bases agree with TRBD2. The trim removed 6 bases at V and 4 bases at J, leaving 5 bases unmatched. This CDR3 spans 13 amino acids. Looked up from germline, CDR1 is DFQATT and CDR2 is SNEGSKA (reference sequence). Here the CDR3 DNA reads TGCAGTGCCGTAGCGGGAGCCCCAGATACGCAGTATTTT. It yields the protein CSAVAGAPDTQYF.

This clonotype appeared many times. The gene calls are TRBV4-1 and TRBJ2-1, with 8 bases lining up with TRBD1. Unmatched junction bases numbered 5, after V lost 1 base and J lost 3 bases. CDR1 and CDR2 from the germline V gene are MGHRA and YSYEKL. The CDR3 extends over 16 amino acids. The CDR3 loop reads CASSQVGGTGYNEQFF. CDR3 DNA: TGCGCCAGCAGCCAAGTGGGCGGGACAGGCTACAATGAGCAGTTCTTC.

This clonotype came up a few times. The V and J genes are TRBV2 and TRBJ2-3; 11 bases map to TRBD1. The CDR3 extends over 16 amino acids. Germline V CDR1 and CDR2: SNHLY, FYNNEI. Trimming removed 6 bases from V and 6 bases from J; junction bases left unmatched: 11. CDR3 region: CASRPSGTGGPDTQYF. The CDR3 DNA reads TGTGCCAGCAGACCCTCCGGGACAGGGGGTCCGGATACGCAGTATTTT.

The rearrangement links TRBV12-3 or TRBV12-4 to TRBJ1-2; tentatively, D is TRBD1 (5 bases). CDR3 length: 14 amino acids. V shed 5 bases and J shed 3 bases, with 13 bases lying between them. The CDR3 loop reads CASSRSPGHYGYTF. The DNA for the CDR3 is TGTGCCAGCAGTCGCTCTCCGGGACACTATGGCTACACCTTC.

This clonotype has only a few counts. The CDR3 nucleotides are TGCAGCGTTGAAGATCGGACGAGGGGAAGCGGCTACACCTTC. Residues: CSVEDRTRGSGYTF. The chain uses TRBV29-1 and TRBJ1-2, with a weak D call TRBD1 (5 bases). This CDR3 is built from 14 residues. The ends were cut back, 0 bases at V and 8 bases at J, with 16 bases in the middle. CDR1 is SQVTM, CDR2 ANQGSEA, per germline. Full variable domain (outside the CDR3, taken from reference TRBV29-1 and TRBJ1-2): SAVISQKPSRDICQRGTSLTIQCQVDSQVTMMFWYRQQPGQSLTLIATANQGSEATYESGFVIDKFPISRPNLTFSTLTVSNMSPEDSSIYLCSVEDRTRGSGYTFGSGTRLTVV.

V gene TRBV29-1 combines with J gene TRBJ1-1; D not resolved. Per the germline V gene, CDR1 is SQVTM and CDR2 is ANQGSEA. Trimming pared 7 bases from V and 1 base from J, leaving 25 bases between. The CDR3 runs 17 residues. CDR3 bases: TGCAGCGCCGACGGAAACCCGTTGGAAGAGGAGAACACTGAAGCTTTCTTT. Its translation: CSADGNPLEEENTEAFF.

This rearrangement joins TRBV12-3 or TRBV12-4 to TRBJ1-2, with a weak D call TRBD1 (5 bases). V was cut by 6 bases and J by 0 bases, with 14 bases left in between. The CDR3 extends over 15 amino acids. CDR3 protein: CASRTGAGTNYGYTF. As DNA, the CDR3 is TGTGCCAGCAGAACCGGAGCAGGGACTAACTATGGCTACACCTTC.

The chain recombines TRBV4-2 with TRBJ2-1; 7 bases agree with TRBD2. Trimming removed 5 bases from V and 4 bases from J; junction bases left unmatched: 11. CDR3 size: 16 residues. CDR1 and CDR2 (germline): LGHNA, YNFKEQ. The CDR3 loop is CASSTLRGSAYNEQFF. The CDR3 nucleotides are TGTGCCAGCAGCACCCTTCGCGGGAGCGCATACAATGAGCAGTTCTTC.

The rearrangement uses TRBV5-6 and TRBJ1-3, with D perhaps matching TRBD1 (5 bases). CDR3 length: 14 residues. Looked up from germline, CDR1 is SGHDT and CDR2 is YYEEEE. The V and J ends lost 0 bases and 4 bases respectively, with 8 bases between them. CDR3 DNA: TGTGCCAGCAGCTTGGTAGGGGCGGGAAACACCATATATTTT. It specifies CASSLVGAGNTIYF.

There are a few counts of this clonotype. This rearrangement joins TRBV20-1 to TRBJ2-7, with a tentative D call TRBD2 (6 bases). V shed 3 bases and J shed 1 base, with 13 bases lying between them. CDR1 and CDR2 from the germline V gene are DFQATT and SNEGSKA (reference sequence). CDR3 length equals 14 residues. The CDR3 nucleotides are TGCAGTGCTAGGAGGTACGCGGGATCCTACGAGCAGTACTTC. It specifies CSARRYAGSYEQYF.